This T cell receptor (beta chain) was identified during a study of early stage breast cancer tumors. Background on the study: Of some 15 invasive breast tumors, more than nine were hormone receptor-positive, HER2-negative. Average read coverage per sample was roughly 9.1-fold.

Profiling relied on immunoSEQ multiplex PCR, and the TCRdb table lists in-frame clones only, not all of them. This sample yields about 28,000 clones, of which 60% to 80% are seen a single time; under 5.5% belongs to the top ten. CDR3 length: 12 amino acids. V gave up 5 bases and J gave up 4 bases, with 7 bases separating them. In germline, CDR1 is MNHNS, CDR2 SASEGT. The source material was blood. The chain recombines TRBV6-1 with TRBJ2-3; unclear D gene. The source is a person aged 40 to 49 with breast cancer. The CDR3 spells CASSFIADTQYF. DNA of the CDR3: TGTGCCAGCAGTTTTATTGCAGATACGCAGTATTTT.